These T cell receptor beta chains were read from a single sample in a study of blood T cell repertoires in COVID-19. Produced via immunoSEQ multiplex PCR; TCRdb's table is partial and in-frame only. The data show fewer than 250,000 clones, with approximately 83% seen just once and less than 4% held by the top ten. Sequenced material: PBMCs or T cells enriched from blood (not recorded which). The receptors were gathered from a woman between 35 and 50 years old who had been exposed to COVID-19. The CDR3 runs from the conserved cysteine through the conserved F or W. The order of the fields is V gene, J gene, CDR3 protein.

TRBV5-1	TRBJ1-5	CASSKFPGQPQHF
TRBV28	TRBJ1-1	CASPGSRAFF
TRBV6-5	TRBJ2-3	CASSYGHTDTQYF
TRBV7-8	TRBJ2-2	CASSLVGGSLPTGELFF
TRBV7-8	TRBJ1-4	CASIQTAGIKGQGNEKLFF
TRBV2	TRBJ1-2	CASRTDRNYGYTF
TRBV9	TRBJ2-2	CASSVVTSTGELFF
TRBV5-1	TRBJ1-4	CASSPGTGREKLFF
TRBV25-1	TRBJ1-6	CASSEAGLSPLHF
TRBV27	TRBJ2-1	CASSLSTSGGIYNEQFF
TRBV14	TRBJ2-7	CASSRGQTPSYEQYF
TRBV6-5	TRBJ1-2	CASSQIPGYGYTF
TRBV7-8	TRBJ1-2	CASSPYDGTGIGGYTF
TRBV4-1	TRBJ2-5	CASSRLEGETQYF
TRBV12-5	TRBJ1-5	CASGLIKDRGPQHF
TRBV10-3	TRBJ1-6	CAISEWRGASIHNSPLHF
TRBV7-9	TRBJ1-1	CASSAQGTDEAFF
TRBV28	TRBJ2-7	CASSPRQYEQYF
TRBV9	TRBJ1-2	CASSAQGAGGYTF
TRBV5-1	TRBJ2-5	CASGNGQTNGETQYF
TRBV7-2	TRBJ1-2	CASSLDERGRGSYGYTF
TRBV28	TRBJ2-7	CASSLEATSYEQYF
TRBV20-1	TRBJ1-1	CSASEPGGDTEAFF
TRBV19	TRBJ1-5	CASSIVGQPQHF
TRBV2	TRBJ1-2	CASTLMTGESGYTF
TRBV30	TRBJ1-3	CAWNRGERNTIYF
TRBV29-1	TRBJ1-5	CSVSGGDGGNQPQHF
TRBV4-2	TRBJ2-2	CASSQDERGGNTGELFF
TRBV11-2	TRBJ2-3	CASSSIAGSPTDTQYF
TRBV18	TRBJ2-5	CASSPNRGGKETQYF
TRBV21-1	TRBJ2-1	CASSKILRGSSYNEQFF
TRBV4-2	TRBJ1-1	CASSRPPGQGREAFF
TRBV9	TRBJ1-6	CASSVAGQLNSPLHF
TRBV18	TRBJ2-3	CASSPVGVGTDTQYF
TRBV7-8	TRBJ2-7	CASTPSRAYEQYF
TRBV9	TRBJ2-4	CASSVEIDRGRNIQYF
TRBV7-7	TRBJ2-2	CASSPSGRHTTGELFF
TRBV10-3	TRBJ1-6	CATSQGGGSPLHF
TRBV7-2	TRBJ1-1	CASSLEGGDTEAFF
TRBV14	TRBJ2-5	CASSQVGGYWETQYF
TRBV5-4	TRBJ2-7	CASSVGPSGAYEQYF
TRBV10-1	TRBJ2-3	CASSTPGLAGGSTDTQYF
TRBV4-1	TRBJ1-5	CASSQDAGYDYQPQHF
TRBV2	TRBJ1-2	CASTDRGQNLNYGYTF
TRBV9	TRBJ1-1	CASSAWDNTEAFF
TRBV5-8	TRBJ1-1	CASSLSPDRKNTEAFF
TRBV3-1/TRBV3-2	TRBJ1-2	CASSQDLGPGSISYTF
TRBV24-1	TRBJ2-5	CATSSGQGGGETQYF